Listed here is a single T cell receptor beta chain. This entry is derived from a study of T cell changes during pregnancy in multiple sclerosis. TCRdb keeps only in-frame clones here, not all; method: immunoSEQ multiplex PCR. The repertoire holds tens of thousands of clones, with 85% to 95% as singletons. Germline V lookup: CDR1 MDHEN, CDR2 SYDVKM. Trimming removed 2 bases from V and 3 bases from J, with 8 bases in between. The CDR3 has 14 residues. The receptor's source is a female donor in good health, enrolled as a control in a pregnancy study. The sequencing here drew on peripheral blood, taken in the third trimester of pregnancy. The chain links TRBV28 to TRBJ1-5; D is unresolved. Here the CDR3 reads CASSLNQINQPQHF. In DNA form, the CDR3 reads TGTGCCAGCAGTTTAAATCAGATCAATCAGCCCCAGCATTTT. The full variable domain, with the rest looked up from reference TRBV28 and TRBJ1-5, is DVKVTQSSRYLVKRTGEKVFLECVQDMDHENMFWYRQDPGLGLRLIYFSYDVKMKEKGDIPEGYSVSREKKERFSLILESASTNQTSMYLCASSLNQINQPQHFGDGTRLSIL.